This TCR beta chain derives from a study of T cells in Graves' hyperthyroidism and ophthalmopathy. Researchers amplified the TCR beta CDR3 regions from RNA transcripts. A set of HTBI primers served as the primers for a first-round RT-PCR of the TCR CDR3. TCRdb recomputed calls from the multiplex PCR reads with MiXCR, one row per CDR3 protein. The table includes hundreds of thousands of distinct CDR3 sequences, approximately 20% detected once. Under 3 months was the duration of disease in ophthalmopathy patients, who also had a Clinical Activity Score of at least 3 and a NOSPECS grade of at least 4. The V gene lost 2 bases and the J gene lost 3 bases, with 11 bases spanning the gap. Germline CDR1 SEHNR, CDR2 FQNEAQ (reference sequence). The CDR3 covers 14 residues.

This rearrangement joins TRBV7-9 to TRBJ2-7; tentatively, D is TRBD2 (5 bases). The sequenced material came from blood. The TCR comes from a man aged 40-49 years with Graves' ophthalmopathy. The CDR3 coding sequence is TGTGCCAGCAGCTTAACCGGGGAACACTACGAGCAGTACTTC. Protein sequence: CASSLTGEHYEQYF.